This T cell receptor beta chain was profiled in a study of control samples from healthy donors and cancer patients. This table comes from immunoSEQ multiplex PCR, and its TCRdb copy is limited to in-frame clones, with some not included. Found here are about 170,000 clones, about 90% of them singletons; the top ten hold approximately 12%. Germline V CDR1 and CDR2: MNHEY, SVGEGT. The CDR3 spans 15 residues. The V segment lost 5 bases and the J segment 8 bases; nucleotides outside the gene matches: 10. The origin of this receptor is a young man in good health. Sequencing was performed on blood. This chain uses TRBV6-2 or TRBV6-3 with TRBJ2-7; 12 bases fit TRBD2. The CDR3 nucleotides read TGTGCCAGCAGTCCCTCGACTAGCGGGAGTCCGAAGCAGTACTTC. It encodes CASSPSTSGSPKQYF.